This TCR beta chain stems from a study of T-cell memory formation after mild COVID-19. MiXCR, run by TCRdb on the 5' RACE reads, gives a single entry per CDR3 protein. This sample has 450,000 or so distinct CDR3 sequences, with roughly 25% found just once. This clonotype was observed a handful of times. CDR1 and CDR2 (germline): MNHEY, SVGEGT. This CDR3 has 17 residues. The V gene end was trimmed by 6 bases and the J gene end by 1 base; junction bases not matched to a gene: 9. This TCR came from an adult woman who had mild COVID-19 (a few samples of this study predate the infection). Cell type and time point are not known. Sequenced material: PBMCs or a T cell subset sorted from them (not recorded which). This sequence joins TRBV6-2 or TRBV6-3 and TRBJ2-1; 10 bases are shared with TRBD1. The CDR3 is CASRERQGAVSYNEQFF. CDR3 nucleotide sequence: TGTGCCAGCAGAGAGAGACAGGGGGCAGTTTCCTACAATGAGCAGTTCTTC.